Shown below are 18 T cell receptor beta chains from a single sample sequenced in a study of shared clonotypes between healthy human individuals. Profiling relied on immunoSEQ multiplex PCR, and the TCRdb table lists in-frame clones only, not all of them. This sample carries roughly 2.5 million clones, more than 90% of them seen once, and the ten largest clones take over 0.12%. Material for sequencing was naive CD4+ T cells sorted from blood. Subset: CD45RA+ positively selected. These receptors were obtained from a young man in good health.

CDR3 in amino acids: CASSLSTYPFF. CDR3 nucleotides: TGTGCCAGCAGCTTATCGACCTATCCGTTCTTC. The chain couples TRBV7-9 to TRBJ2-1; D gene unclear. Germline CDR1 SEHNR, CDR2 FQNEAQ (reference sequence). This CDR3 has 11 amino acids. V was trimmed by 2 bases and J by 15 bases, leaving 11 bases between them.

The chain couples TRBV2 to TRBJ2-1, with D perhaps matching TRBD2 (6 bases). Trimming left V 9 bases short and J 7 bases short, with 10 bases between. The length of the CDR3 is 11 residues. CDR1 SNHLY and CDR2 FYNNEI come from the germline V gene. The CDR3 nucleotides read TGTGCCAGGCGACTAGTGAATGAGCAGTTCTTC. Protein: CARRLVNEQFF.

The chain combines TRBV7-3 with TRBJ2-3; 7 positions agree with TRBD1. From germline, CDR1 is SGHTA and CDR2 FQGTGA. With 5 bases clipped from V and 4 bases from J, the junction kept 12 bases outside the gene matches. The length of the CDR3 is 16 residues. Written as DNA, the CDR3 is TGTGCCAGCAGCCCGAGTACAGGGGCGAGTGCAGATACGCAGTATTTT. It yields the protein CASSPSTGASADTQYF.

The V call is TRBV6-5, the J call TRBJ1-6; D gene uncertain. This CDR3 comprises 15 residues. V lost 6 bases and J 0 bases, leaving 9 bases between the germline ends. Germline CDR1 reads MNHEY; CDR2 reads SVGAGI. As DNA, the CDR3 is TGTGCCAGCAGAAGCACAAGCTCCTATAATTCACCCCTCCACTTT. It yields the protein CASRSTSSYNSPLHF.

This sequence joins TRBV18 and TRBJ2-1; D not resolved. The CDR3 loop spans 14 amino acids. The germline CDR1 and CDR2 sequences are KGHSH and LQKENI. V was cut by 5 bases and J by 6 bases, with 14 bases left in between. CDR3 loop: CASSDGTVSNEQFF. The CDR3 DNA follows: TGTGCCAGCTCAGATGGAACGGTATCCAATGAGCAGTTCTTC.

This chain links TRBV9 with TRBJ2-3; D may be TRBD1 (6 bases). The CDR3 length is 14 residues. V was clipped by 0 bases and J by 6 bases, with 11 bases between them. Germline V gives CDR1 SGDLS, CDR2 YYNGEE. CDR3 in DNA: TGTGCCAGCAGCGTAGAGGGGGTTCTGGATACGCAGTATTTT. Residues: CASSVEGVLDTQYF.

The rearrangement uses TRBV5-1 and TRBJ2-7, with D unresolved. The CDR3 contains 14 residues. CDR1 and CDR2 (germline): SGHRS, YFSETQ. The V end was cut by 2 bases, the J end by 0 bases, with 9 bases between. This CDR3 reads CASSFGPGSYEQYF. The CDR3, as DNA: TGCGCCAGCAGCTTCGGACCCGGCTCCTACGAGCAGTACTTC.

The chain employs TRBV15 and TRBJ1-5; maybe TRBD1 (5 bases). V was cut by 0 bases and J by 7 bases, with 10 bases left in between. Germline values: CDR1 LNHNV, CDR2 YYDKDF (reference sequence). The length of the CDR3 is 14 residues. This CDR3 is CATSRELWGQPQHF. CDR3 sequence (DNA): TGTGCCACCAGCAGAGAACTTTGGGGGCAGCCCCAGCATTTT.

The chain employs TRBV5-4 and TRBJ1-6, with TRBD1 matching 8 bases. V shed 4 bases, J shed 6 bases, and the junction held 6 bases outside the gene matches. This CDR3 is 15 amino acids long. Germline V gene sequence: CDR1 SGHNT, CDR2 YYREEE (reference sequence). In DNA form, the CDR3 reads TGTGCCAGCAGCCAGAAAACAGGGGGTAATTCACCCCTCCACTTT. Translated, it gives CASSQKTGGNSPLHF. The whole variable domain, remainder taken from reference TRBV5-4 and TRBJ1-6, is ETGVTQSPTHLIKTRGQQVTLRCSSQSGHNTVSWYQQALGQGPQFIFQYYREEENGRGNFPPRFSGLQFPNYSSELNVNALELDDSALYLCASSQKTGGNSPLHFGNGTRLTVT.

This clone was detected only a few times. CDR3 sequence (DNA): TGTGCCAGCAGCCTGATCGGGGACGGCAATCAGCCCCAGCATTTT. Amino acids: CASSLIGDGNQPQHF. The rearrangement links TRBV6-6 to TRBJ1-5, with D possibly being TRBD1 (5 bases). V was trimmed by 6 bases and J by 2 bases, leaving 14 bases between them. The CDR3 is 15 amino acids. From germline, CDR1 is MNHNY and CDR2 SVGAGI (reference sequence).

This rearrangement joins TRBV28 to TRBJ2-5; D unresolved. V shed 3 bases and J shed 2 bases, with 7 bases lying between them. The CDR3 contains 13 residues. Germline CDR1 reads MDHEN; CDR2 reads SYDVKM. For the CDR3, the DNA is TGTGCCAGCAGTTTTGCAGTACAAGAGACCCAGTACTTC. It is translated as CASSFAVQETQYF.

J is TRBJ1-1 and V is TRBV2, with a possible D match to TRBD1 (6 bases). Trimming took off 4 bases at V and 11 bases at J, with 17 bases between the two ends. Germline CDR1 and CDR2: SNHLY and FYNNEI. This CDR3 contains 13 residues. The CDR3 nucleotides read TGTGCCAGCAGTGGTCAACCGGGACAAGAGGCTTTCTTT. It is translated as CASSGQPGQEAFF.

The chain employs TRBV11-3 and TRBJ2-3; 9 bases line up with TRBD2. Germline lookup yields CDR1 SGHNT and CDR2 YENEEA. The CDR3 has 16 amino acids. V was pared by 1 base and J by 4 bases, with 6 bases of the junction left unmatched. The CDR3 nucleotides read TGTGCCAGCAGCTTAGGTCTAGCGGGAATCGCAGATACGCAGTATTTT. This sequence encodes CASSLGLAGIADTQYF. The variable domain in full, completed from reference TRBV11-3 and TRBJ2-3, reads EAGVVQSPRYKIIEKKQPVAFWCNPISGHNTLYWYLQNLGQGPELLIRYENEEAVDDSQLPKDRFSAERLKGVDSTLKIQPAELGDSAVYLCASSLGLAGIADTQYFGPGTRLTVL.

V is TRBV7-3 and J is TRBJ2-3; TRBD1 matches at 8 bases. V was pared by 6 bases and J by 2 bases, with 16 bases of the junction left unmatched. The CDR3 covers 18 residues. From germline, CDR1 is SGHTA and CDR2 FQGTGA. The CDR3 DNA is TGTGCCAGCAGTTTGAGGTCATCCGGGACAGGAGACACAGATACGCAGTATTTT. The encoded protein is CASSLRSSGTGDTDTQYF.

The rearrangement links TRBV5-4 to TRBJ2-1; tentatively, D is TRBD1 (6 bases). The CDR3 extends over 13 amino acids. The germline V and J ends were trimmed by 2 bases and 9 bases, with 12 bases remaining between them. Germline V gene data show CDR1 as SGHNT and CDR2 as YYREEE (reference sequence). The CDR3 protein is CASSLGQMGEQFF. For the CDR3, the DNA is TGTGCCAGCAGCTTAGGACAGATGGGTGAGCAGTTCTTC. The entire variable domain, with the rest obtained from reference TRBV5-4 and TRBJ2-1, is as follows: ETGVTQSPTHLIKTRGQQVTLRCSSQSGHNTVSWYQQALGQGPQFIFQYYREEENGRGNFPPRFSGLQFPNYSSELNVNALELDDSALYLCASSLGQMGEQFFGPGTRLTVL.

The CDR3 DNA is TGTGCCAGTACCGCGGGGGGCAGGACTGATAACTATGGCTACACCTTC. Translated, it gives CASTAGGRTDNYGYTF. The chain couples TRBV19 to TRBJ1-2; D is perhaps TRBD1 (6 bases). The CDR3 loop spans 16 amino acids. The V gene's germline CDR1 is LNHDA and CDR2 SQIVND (reference sequence). V was cut by 7 bases and J by 1 base, with 19 bases left in between.

This clone was detected only once. The rearrangement joins TRBV19 to TRBJ1-6; possibly TRBD1 for D (5 bases). Deletions cut 7 bases from V and 7 bases from J, with 14 bases between. The CDR3 is 14 residues long. The germline V gene has CDR1 LNHDA and CDR2 SQIVND (reference sequence). The CDR3 DNA sequence: TGTGCCAGTACCTCCAGGGAGGGCAATTCACCCCTCCACTTT. It specifies CASTSREGNSPLHF.

The CDR3 bases are TGTGCCAGCAGCTTCGGGCTAGCGGCCTACAATGAGCAGTTCTTC. This codes for CASSFGLAAYNEQFF. The chain joins TRBV5-6 to TRBJ2-1, with TRBD2 matching over 7 bases. Germline-derived CDR1 and CDR2 are SGHDT and YYEEEE. The CDR3 loop spans 15 amino acids. Trimming at V came to 2 bases and at J to 2 bases, leaving 4 bases not matched to a gene.